These T cell receptor beta chains were read from a single sample in a study of CD8 T cells in ankylosing spondylitis. From the 5' RACE reads, TCRdb called clonotypes with MiXCR, one entry per CDR3 protein. The repertoire holds roughly 150,000 distinct CDR3 sequences, with roughly 31% as singletons. The sequenced sample consisted of synovial fluid, either unsorted or a sorted T cell fraction (not recorded which). Receptors originate from a male donor with ankylosing spondylitis. The CDR3 runs from the conserved cysteine through the conserved F or W. D genes are given only for firm matches. Not all rows give a size; the values are once, few, many and, for expanded clones, a class.

TRBD1	TRBV7-2	-	TRBJ1-2	CASSLAGDRARTF	TGTGCCAGCAGCTTAGCAGGCGACAGGGCAAGGACCTTC
-	TRBV5-1	once	TRBJ2-7	CASSWEGVGGTSYEQYF	TGCGCCAGCAGCTGGGAGGGTGTTGGCGGGACATCTTACGAGCAGTACTTC
-	TRBV28	many	TRBJ2-6	CASSPTVSGANVLTF	TGTGCCAGCAGCCCGACCGTCTCTGGGGCCAACGTCCTGACTTTC
-	TRBV12-3/TRBV12-4	few	TRBJ1-1	CASSFMTGWNTEAFF	TGTGCCAGCAGTTTTATGACGGGGTGGAACACTGAAGCTTTCTTT
-	TRBV12-3/TRBV12-4	once	TRBJ1-1	CASSRQSAFLNTEAFF	TGTGCCAGCTCTCGGCAGTCGGCCTTCCTGAACACTGAAGCTTTCTTT
-	TRBV28	-	TRBJ1-1	CASSLGQGGGNTEAFF	TGTGCCAGCAGCTTAGGGCAGGGAGGGGGGAACACTGAAGCTTTCTTT
-	TRBV3-1	few	TRBJ1-2	CASSQGSNYGYTF	TGTGCCAGCAGCCAAGGCAGCAACTATGGCTACACCTTC
TRBD2	TRBV5-4	-	TRBJ2-3	CASSFPAAGVPDTQYF	TGTGCCAGCAGCTTCCCCGCTGCGGGAGTTCCAGATACGCAGTATTTT
TRBD2	TRBV5-4	few	TRBJ2-1	CASSSFSGSTHNEQFF	TGTGCCAGCAGCTCGTTTAGCGGGTCCACTCACAATGAGCAGTTCTTC
TRBD2	TRBV20-1	-	TRBJ2-2	CSAPQAGEPGELFF	TGCAGTGCCCCCCAAGCGGGAGAACCCGGGGAGCTGTTTTTT
-	TRBV7-2	few	TRBJ1-1	CASSQVSGMNTEAFF	TGTGCCAGCAGCCAGGTGTCAGGGATGAACACTGAAGCTTTCTTT
TRBD2	TRBV15	few	TRBJ2-1	CATSRDVLPSGGLSNEQFF	TGTGCCACCAGCAGAGACGTACTACCTAGCGGGGGGCTAAGCAATGAGCAGTTCTTC
TRBD2	TRBV7-2	few	TRBJ2-5	CASSVGLAGGRETQYF	TGTGCCAGCAGCGTCGGACTAGCGGGAGGGAGAGAGACCCAGTACTTC
TRBD1	TRBV11-2	-	TRBJ2-2	CASSLGQGAGGELFF	TGTGCCAGCAGCTTAGGGCAGGGGGCCGGCGGGGAGCTGTTTTTT
-	TRBV3-1	many	TRBJ2-7	CASTRQGAYEQYF	TGTGCCAGCACCAGACAAGGTGCCTACGAGCAGTACTTC
-	TRBV2	few	TRBJ2-2	CASSGPGLGELFF	TGTGCCAGCAGTGGTCCGGGGTTGGGGGAGCTGTTTTTT
-	TRBV5-1	-	TRBJ2-3	CASSLVLTDTQYF	TGCGCCAGCAGCTTGGTGCTAACGGATACGCAGTATTTT
-	TRBV25-1	few	TRBJ1-6	CASRNDQNNSPLHF	TGTGCCAGCAGAAATGACCAAAATAATTCACCCCTCCACTTT
TRBD1	TRBV29-1	few	TRBJ2-3	CSVQGAGDTQYF	TGCAGCGTTCAGGGGGCGGGAGATACGCAGTATTTT
-	TRBV2	few	TRBJ2-5	CASSEDRQETQYF	TGTGCCAGCAGTGAGGACAGACAAGAGACCCAGTACTTC
TRBD2	TRBV2	-	TRBJ2-2	CASSDRGLESTGELFF	TGTGCCAGCAGTGATCGGGGACTAGAGAGCACCGGGGAGCTGTTTTTT
TRBD1	TRBV29-1	-	TRBJ1-1	CSVETTGTGLRGF	TGCAGCGTTGAAACCACCGGGACAGGGTTGAGGGGGTTT
-	TRBV18	-	TRBJ2-3	CASSPAAGKTDTQYF	TGTGCCAGCTCACCAGCGGCAGGGAAGACAGATACGCAGTATTTT
TRBD1	TRBV11-1	few	TRBJ1-1	CASSPRDSSANTEAFF	TGTGCCAGCAGCCCTCGGGACAGCTCCGCGAACACTGAAGCTTTCTTT
-	TRBV12-3/TRBV12-4	-	TRBJ1-1	CASSPQVSNTEAFF	TGTGCCAGCAGCCCACAGGTCTCGAACACTGAAGCTTTCTTT
-	TRBV27	-	TRBJ1-2	CASSPRGVRHYGYTF	TGTGCCAGCAGTCCCCGGGGAGTCCGACACTATGGCTACACCTTC
-	TRBV15	-	TRBJ1-5	CATSSRADQPQHF	TGTGCCACCAGCAGCCGGGCAGATCAGCCCCAGCATTTT
-	TRBV6-1	-	TRBJ2-3	CASRVYTDTQYF	TGTGCCAGCAGGGTGTACACAGATACGCAGTATTTT
-	TRBV10-2	once	TRBJ2-3	CAILKGDYNTDTQYF	TGCGCCATCCTTAAGGGGGACTACAACACAGATACGCAGTATTTT
-	TRBV4-2	few	TRBJ2-3	CASSRLATLDTQYF	TGTGCCAGCAGCCGCCTAGCGACCCTAGATACGCAGTATTTT
TRBD1	TRBV20-1	-	TRBJ2-1	CSAHSLRTGTYNEQFF	TGCAGTGCTCACTCTCTCCGGACAGGGACGTACAATGAGCAGTTCTTC
-	TRBV3-1	-	TRBJ2-1	CASSQGDQNPFKEQFF	TGTGCCAGCAGCCAAGGGGACCAAAACCCTTTCAAGGAGCAGTTCTTC
-	TRBV20-1	few	TRBJ2-7	CSAHTEYRIEQYF	TGCAGTGCTCATACAGAATATCGTATCGAGCAGTACTTC
TRBD2	TRBV7-2	-	TRBJ2-1	CASSTGLANEQFF	TGTGCCAGCAGCACAGGACTAGCTAATGAGCAGTTCTTC
-	TRBV3-1	few	TRBJ2-2	CASSQWATGELFF	TGTGCCAGCAGCCAGTGGGCCACCGGGGAGCTGTTTTTT
-	TRBV29-1	-	TRBJ2-7	CSVEGWRGEEQYF	TGCAGCGTGGAGGGCTGGCGGGGTGAAGAGCAGTACTTC
TRBD1	TRBV10-3	-	TRBJ1-5	CAISEPTPGGNQPQHF	TGTGCCATCAGTGAGCCCACGCCAGGGGGGAATCAGCCCCAGCATTTT
-	TRBV6-5	-	TRBJ1-2	CASSYSRVTVRGYTF	TGTGCCAGCAGTTACTCGAGGGTGACGGTGCGTGGCTACACCTTC
TRBD1	TRBV19	-	TRBJ2-1	CASVGQGPHNEQFF	TGTGCCAGTGTGGGACAGGGTCCCCACAATGAGCAGTTCTTC
TRBD1	TRBV20-1	-	TRBJ2-7	CSALSPGQGFREQYF	TGCAGTGCTCTGAGTCCGGGACAGGGGTTTCGCGAGCAGTACTTC
TRBD2	TRBV6-1	-	TRBJ2-3	CASSRGGYTDTQYF	TGTGCCAGCAGTCGGGGGGGCTATACAGATACGCAGTATTTT
TRBD1	TRBV12-3/TRBV12-4	-	TRBJ1-5	CASSLQGAGQPQHF	TGTGCCAGCAGTTTACAGGGGGCAGGACAGCCCCAGCATTTT
-	TRBV12-3/TRBV12-4	-	TRBJ2-7	CASSPRPRVSYEQYF	TGTGCCAGCTCTCCCCGCCCCAGGGTTTCCTACGAGCAGTACTTC
-	TRBV20-1	few	TRBJ1-5	CSASPEMGQPQHF	TGCAGTGCTAGTCCCGAGATGGGACAGCCCCAGCATTTT
-	TRBV27	many	TRBJ2-7	CASSSYEQYF	TGTGCCAGCAGTTCCTACGAGCAGTACTTC
-	TRBV12-3/TRBV12-4	many	TRBJ1-6	CASREELYNSPLHF	TGTGCCAGCAGGGAAGAACTCTATAATTCACCCCTCCACTTT
TRBD1	TRBV5-1	-	TRBJ2-3	CASSLAGGAPDTQYF	TGCGCCAGCAGCTTGGCAGGGGGCGCGCCAGATACGCAGTATTTT
-	TRBV5-1	-	TRBJ2-2	CASSLDYTGELFF	TGCGCCAGCAGCTTGGACTACACCGGGGAGCTGTTTTTT
TRBD1	TRBV12-3/TRBV12-4	-	TRBJ1-1	CASSGRTGKTEAFF	TGTGCCAGCAGTGGAAGGACAGGGAAAACTGAAGCTTTCTTT
-	TRBV6-1	-	TRBJ2-1	CASNGSGPFSYNEQFF	TGTGCCAGCAATGGAAGCGGTCCCTTCTCCTACAATGAGCAGTTCTTC
TRBD1	TRBV28	-	TRBJ2-7	CASSPQQGAEQYF	TGTGCCAGCAGTCCGCAACAGGGGGCTGAGCAGTACTTC
-	TRBV18	-	TRBJ2-1	CASSRKITNLDQSNNEQFF	TGTGCCAGCTCACGAAAAATCACGAATCTGGACCAGTCAAACAATGAGCAGTTCTTC
TRBD2	TRBV4-2	-	TRBJ2-1	CASSQDPPAGEVDEQFF	TGTGCCAGCAGCCAAGATCCACCAGCGGGAGAGGTCGATGAGCAGTTCTTC
-	TRBV25-1	-	TRBJ2-2	CASEELNTGELFF	TGTGCCAGCGAGGAGCTGAACACCGGGGAGCTGTTTTTT
-	TRBV20-1	once	TRBJ2-3	CSAPIGGRIDTQYF	TGCAGTGCTCCCATCGGAGGGCGCATAGATACGCAGTATTTT
-	TRBV7-2	-	TRBJ2-5	CASSFPRGNGETQYF	TGTGCCAGCAGCTTCCCTCGCGGTAACGGGGAGACCCAGTACTTC
TRBD2	TRBV18	few	TRBJ2-1	CASSPGLAGVNEQFF	TGTGCCAGCTCACCCGGACTAGCGGGCGTCAATGAGCAGTTCTTC
-	TRBV6-2/TRBV6-3	-	TRBJ2-3	CASSSRRSTQYF	TGTGCCAGCAGTTCACGCCGTTCTACGCAGTATTTT
TRBD1	TRBV4-3	few	TRBJ2-7	CASSQERTGGNRYEQYF	TGCGCCAGCAGCCAAGAAAGGACAGGGGGCAACCGGTACGAGCAGTACTTC
TRBD2	TRBV6-4	-	TRBJ2-3	CASGGGPSTDTQYF	TGTGCCAGCGGGGGGGGACCTTCCACAGATACGCAGTATTTT